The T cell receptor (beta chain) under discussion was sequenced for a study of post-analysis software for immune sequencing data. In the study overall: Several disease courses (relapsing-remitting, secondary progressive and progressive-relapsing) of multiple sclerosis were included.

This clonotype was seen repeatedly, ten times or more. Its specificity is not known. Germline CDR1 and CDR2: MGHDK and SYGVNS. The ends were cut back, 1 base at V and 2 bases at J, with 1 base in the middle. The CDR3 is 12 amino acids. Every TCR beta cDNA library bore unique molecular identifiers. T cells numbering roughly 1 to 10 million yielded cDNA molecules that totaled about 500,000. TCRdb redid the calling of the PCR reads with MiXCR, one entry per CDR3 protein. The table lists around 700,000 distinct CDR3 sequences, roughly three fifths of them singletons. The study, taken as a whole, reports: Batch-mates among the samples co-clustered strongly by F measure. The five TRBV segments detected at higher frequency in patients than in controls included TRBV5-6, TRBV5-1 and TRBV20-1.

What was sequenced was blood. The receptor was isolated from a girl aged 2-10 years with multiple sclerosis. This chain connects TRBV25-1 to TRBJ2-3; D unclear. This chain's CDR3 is CASSESTDTQYF. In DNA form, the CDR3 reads TGTGCCAGCAGTGAATCCACAGATACGCAGTATTTT. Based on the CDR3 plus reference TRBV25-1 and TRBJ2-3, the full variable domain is EADIYQTPRYLVIGTGKKITLECSQTMGHDKMYWYQQDPGMELHLIHYSYGVNSTEKGDLSSESTVSRIRTEHFPLTLESARPSHTSQYLCASSESTDTQYFGPGTRLTVL.